The 14 T cell receptor beta chains below come from one sample, sequenced in a study of T-cell memory formation after mild COVID-19. TCRdb reanalysed the 5' RACE reads using MiXCR and keeps one entry per CDR3 protein. The sample yields under 450,000 distinct CDR3 sequences, roughly an eighth seen once. The sequenced sample was PBMCs or a T cell subset sorted from them (not recorded which). All receptors derive from a young man who had mild COVID-19 (a few samples of this study predate the infection). Cell type and time point are not known.

This clonotype was picked up a small number of times. The chain uses TRBV24-1 and TRBJ2-1; TRBD2 is a possible D gene (5 bases). Trimming took off 6 bases at V and 0 bases at J, with 14 bases between the two ends. The CDR3 extends over 16 amino acids. Germline-derived CDR1 and CDR2 are KGHDR and SFDVKD. The CDR3 protein is CATSSADFSSYNEQFF. The CDR3 bases are TGTGCCACCAGTTCTGCGGACTTTAGCTCCTACAATGAGCAGTTCTTC.

The V gene is TRBV7-6, the J gene TRBJ2-7, with 11 bases aligning to TRBD2. CDR1 is SGHVS, CDR2 FNYEAQ, per germline. This CDR3 is 15 amino acids long. The trim removed 5 bases at V and 0 bases at J, leaving 3 bases unmatched. CDR3 region: CASSVTSGGSYEQYF. CDR3 bases: TGTGCCAGCAGCGTAACTAGCGGGGGCTCCTACGAGCAGTACTTC.

The rearrangement uses TRBV23-1 and TRBJ2-7; no clear D. TRBV23-1 is annotated as an ORF whose role is uncertain. CDR3 size: 13 residues. Trimming left V 2 bases short and J 0 bases short, with 5 bases between. CDR3 sequence: CASSQMYSYEQYV. CDR3 bases: TGCGCCAGCAGTCAAATGTACTCCTACGAGCAGTACGTC.

In this sample, this clonotype turned up a few times. The chain uses TRBV4-1 and TRBJ1-4; no clear D. The CDR3 totals 11 residues. With 2 bases removed from V and 8 bases from J, the gap between germline ends came to 3 bases. Germline CDR1 and CDR2: MGHRA and YSYEKL. The chain's CDR3 is CASSQFEKLFF. CDR3 nucleotide sequence: TGCGCCAGCAGCCAATTCGAAAAACTGTTTTTT.

The chain is built from TRBV19 and TRBJ1-6; D might be TRBD1 (6 bases). V was shortened by 7 bases and J by 5 bases, with 12 bases between the two germline ends. The CDR3 consists of 14 residues. Germline values: CDR1 LNHDA, CDR2 SQIVND (reference sequence). The CDR3 bases are TGTGCCAGTATGATAACAGGGCATAATTCACCCCTCCACTTT. As protein: CASMITGHNSPLHF.

This clonotype was recorded at least ten times. V gene TRBV5-1 combines with J gene TRBJ2-1, with 10 positions matching TRBD2. CDR3 size: 15 residues. Germline V lookup: CDR1 SGHRS, CDR2 YFSETQ. V trimming: 4 bases; J trimming: 3 bases; junction bases outside the gene matches: 4. CDR3 DNA sequence: TGCGCCAGCAGCCTTGGACTAGCGGACTACAATGAGCAGTTCTTC. Translating it yields CASSLGLADYNEQFF.

This clonotype was seen at least ten times. CDR3 amino acids: CASSYVWLYEQYF. The CDR3 bases are TGTGCCAGCAGTTACGTTTGGCTCTACGAGCAGTACTTC. The J gene is TRBJ2-7, the V gene TRBV6-2 or TRBV6-3, with D unresolved. This CDR3 is 13 amino acids long. The germline CDR1 and CDR2 sequences are MNHEY and SVGEGT. V was clipped by 2 bases and J by 3 bases, with 8 bases between them.

This clonotype has only a few counts. The V gene is TRBV7-9, the J gene TRBJ2-7, with D perhaps TRBD1 or TRBD2 (5 bases each). This CDR3 has 13 residues. The ends were cut back, 6 bases at V and 3 bases at J, with 12 bases in the middle. CDR1 and CDR2 from the germline V gene are SEHNR and FQNEAQ (reference sequence). This CDR3 reads CASSPPGGYEQYV. Here the CDR3 DNA reads TGTGCCAGCAGTCCACCTGGGGGCTACGAGCAGTACGTC.

The chain has TRBV5-1 and TRBJ2-7; tentatively, D is TRBD1 (5 bases). The CDR3 extends over 15 amino acids. Per the germline V gene, CDR1 is SGHRS and CDR2 is YFSETQ. Trimming stripped 1 base from V and 0 bases from J, with 11 bases between. The CDR3 is CASSLPTDFSYEQYF. In DNA form, the CDR3 reads TGCGCCAGCAGCTTGCCGACAGACTTCTCCTACGAGCAGTACTTC.

J is TRBJ2-5 and V is TRBV4-2, with TRBD2 matching over 9 bases. V dropped 0 bases and J dropped 5; count of bases not matched to a gene: 7. Germline V lookup: CDR1 LGHNA, CDR2 YNFKEQ. This CDR3 has 16 residues. CDR3 DNA: TGTGCCAGCAGCCAAGATCTTGCGGGGGGGCACGAGACCCAGTACTTC. It encodes CASSQDLAGGHETQYF.

This clonotype has only a few counts. The rearrangement links TRBV12-3 or TRBV12-4 to TRBJ2-3; tentative D call: TRBD2 (5 bases). The CDR3 is 18 amino acids. V was clipped by 1 base and J by 5 bases, with 22 bases between them. This CDR3 is CASSLGPSREIDLDTQYF. In nucleotides, the CDR3 is TGTGCCAGCAGTTTAGGGCCTAGCCGAGAGATTGATTTAGATACGCAGTATTTT.

The table lists this clonotype with a few counts. This chain connects TRBV6-5 to TRBJ1-3, with 7 bases that match TRBD1. The CDR3 is made up of 14 amino acids. CDR1 and CDR2 (germline): MNHEY, SVGAGI. V lost 5 bases, J lost 4 bases, and 5 bases stayed unmatched. The DNA of the CDR3 is TGTGCCAGCAGTACAGGGGCGGCGGGAAACACCATATATTTT. It encodes CASSTGAAGNTIYF.

The chain employs TRBV11-2 and TRBJ1-4, with 9 positions matching TRBD1. The germline V gene has CDR1 SGHAT and CDR2 FQNNGV. The CDR3 is 16 residues long. V trimming: 5 bases; J trimming: 8 bases; junction bases outside the gene matches: 12. The CDR3 loop reads CASSHLRQGVGEKLFF. CDR3 nucleotide sequence: TGTGCCAGCAGCCACCTCCGACAGGGGGTGGGGGAAAAACTGTTTTTT.

Only a few counts were recorded for this clonotype. The rearrangement joins TRBV5-6 to TRBJ1-6; no definite D call. Germline loops: CDR1 SGHDT, CDR2 YYEEEE. The CDR3 contains 14 residues. V dropped 3 bases and J dropped 7 bases, with 11 bases sitting between them. The CDR3 region has the DNA TGTGCCAGCAGCTGGGATTTTGGGAATTCACCCCTCCACTTT. Translated: CASSWDFGNSPLHF.